One sample yielded the 27 T cell receptor beta chains listed below, sequenced in a study of lymphopenia after photon versus proton radiotherapy. Measured with immunoSEQ multiplex PCR; TCRdb has only the in-frame clones, and not every one. The sample contains roughly 64,000 clones, around 90% of which appear only once. The sequenced sample was peripheral blood, obtained from a patient treated with proton-based radiotherapy. The receptors here all came from an elderly man with esophageal cancer.

The CDR3 protein is CASSPSAGASYEQYF. DNA of the CDR3: TGTGCCAGCAGTCCCTCGGCGGGGGCGAGTTACGAGCAGTACTTC. This chain connects TRBV25-1 to TRBJ2-7, with a tentative D call TRBD2 (7 bases). Per germline, CDR1 MGHDK and CDR2 SYGVNS. This CDR3 has 15 residues. Trimming stripped 5 bases from V and 4 bases from J, with 18 bases between.

The rearrangement joins TRBV6-5 to TRBJ2-5; possibly TRBD2 for D (5 bases). Germline V gene sequence: CDR1 MNHEY, CDR2 SVGAGI. This CDR3 contains 16 residues. V lost 0 bases to trimming and J lost 9 bases, with 20 bases between them. As DNA, the CDR3 is TGTGCCAGCAGTTACTCGACCTCCTCGACGGGAAGGGCCCAGTACTTC. Encoded protein: CASSYSTSSTGRAQYF.

The chain couples TRBV27 to TRBJ2-5, with D perhaps TRBD1 or TRBD2 (5 bases each). Near its end, the DNA agrees better with TRBJ2-7, so the J call may be wrong. The CDR3 spans 15 residues. Looked up from germline, CDR1 is MNHEY and CDR2 is SMNVEV (reference sequence). CDR3 loop: CASSFDGTYSYEQYF. CDR3 nucleotide sequence: TGTGCCAGCAGTTTTGACGGGACGTACTCCTACGAGCAGTACTTC.

The gene calls are TRBV14 and TRBJ2-3; maybe TRBD2 (6 bases). V gave up 4 bases and J gave up 4 bases, with 12 bases separating them. Per the germline V gene, CDR1 is SGHDN and CDR2 is FVKESK. The CDR3 totals 14 residues. The CDR3 protein is CASSRDWGADTQYF. In DNA, the CDR3 is TGTGCCAGCAGCCGGGACTGGGGGGCAGATACGCAGTATTTT.

This clone was observed a few times. The chain links TRBV2 to TRBJ1-6, with 7 bases aligning to TRBD1. CDR1 and CDR2 (germline): SNHLY, FYNNEI. The CDR3 extends over 14 amino acids. The trim removed 4 bases at V and 10 bases at J, leaving 7 bases unmatched. CDR3 sequence reads: CASSGGWDSSPLHF. CDR3 bases: TGTGCCAGCAGTGGAGGGTGGGACAGCTCACCCCTCCACTTT.

The chain has TRBV5-4 and TRBJ1-6, with a weak D call TRBD1 (5 bases). The CDR3 has 18 amino acids. Germline CDR1 reads SGHNT; CDR2 reads YYREEE (reference sequence). V gave up 4 bases and J gave up 6 bases, with 23 bases separating them. DNA for the CDR3: TGTGCCAGCAGCCCGGGCCCTCCGGCGGGGCAGCCTAATTCACCCCTCCACTTT. Translated, it gives CASSPGPPAGQPNSPLHF.

The J gene is TRBJ2-3, the V gene TRBV30; D call uncertain. The ends were cut back, 5 bases at V and 0 bases at J, with 9 bases in the middle. CDR1 and CDR2 (germline): GTSNPN, SVGIG (reference sequence). This CDR3 contains 13 residues. CDR3: CAWGVASTDTQYF. CDR3 coding DNA: TGTGCCTGGGGGGTTGCGAGCACAGATACGCAGTATTTT.

This clone has a handful of counts. The chain links TRBV2 to TRBJ2-3, with TRBD2 matching 7 bases. CDR1 is SNHLY, CDR2 FYNNEI, per germline. With 8 bases clipped from V and 6 bases from J, the junction kept 8 bases outside the gene matches. This CDR3 has 13 amino acids. The CDR3: CASGRGGGDTQYF. Written as DNA, the CDR3 is TGTGCCAGCGGTCGTGGGGGAGGGGATACGCAGTATTTT.

The V call is TRBV6-5, the J call TRBJ1-3, with D possibly being TRBD1 (6 bases). Deletions cut 3 bases from V and 0 bases from J, with 12 bases between. This CDR3 has 16 residues. From germline, CDR1 is MNHEY and CDR2 SVGAGI. The CDR3 spells CASSYGTTSSGNTIYF. CDR3 DNA sequence: TGTGCCAGCAGTTATGGGACAACAAGCTCTGGAAACACCATATATTTT.

This chain joins TRBV4-2 and TRBJ2-3, with TRBD1 identical over 8 bases. Germline-derived CDR1 and CDR2 are LGHNA and YNFKEQ. V shed 5 bases, J shed 2 bases, and the junction held 6 bases outside the gene matches. The CDR3 runs to 15 residues. CDR3 nucleotide sequence: TGTGCCAGCAGCTTCGGACAGGGCTACACAGATACGCAGTATTTT. Translating gives CASSFGQGYTDTQYF.

The rearrangement joins TRBV2 to TRBJ1-4; no definite D call. Trimming removed 9 bases from V and 7 bases from J, with 15 bases in between. The CDR3 length is 13 residues. Germline V gives CDR1 SNHLY, CDR2 FYNNEI. The CDR3 DNA reads as TGTGCCAGTAGGGCCTTTTCTAGTGAAAAACTGTTTTTT. It specifies CASRAFSSEKLFF. The variable domain in full, completed from reference TRBV2 and TRBJ1-4, reads EPEVTQTPSHQVTQMGQEVILRCVPISNHLYFYWYRQILGQKVEFLVSFYNNEISEKSEIFDDQFSVERPDGSNFTLKIRSTKLEDSAMYFCASRAFSSEKLFFGSGTQLSVL.

J is TRBJ2-3 and V is TRBV5-5, with D hard to call. V lost 1 base and J lost 0, with 12 bases in between. The CDR3 spans 16 residues. Per germline, CDR1 SGHKS and CDR2 YYEKEE (reference sequence). The CDR3 region has the DNA TGTGCCAGCAGCTTGAGTGGAGTCCCAAGCACAGATACGCAGTATTTT. It yields the protein CASSLSGVPSTDTQYF.

The J gene is TRBJ1-2, the V gene TRBV18, with D possibly TRBD1 on 5 matching bases. V was trimmed by 3 bases and J by 0 bases, leaving 11 bases between them. Germline CDR1 and CDR2: KGHSH and LQKENI. The CDR3 consists of 15 residues. For the CDR3, the DNA is TGTGCCAGCTCACCCGCAGGACAAGCTAACTATGGCTACACCTTC. This encodes CASSPAGQANYGYTF.

This rearrangement joins TRBV6-5 to TRBJ1-5; perhaps TRBD1 as D (5 bases). V lost 9 bases and J lost 4, with 16 bases in between. The CDR3 covers 14 residues. Germline CDR1 reads MNHEY; CDR2 reads SVGAGI. The CDR3 sequence: CARGEEGRNQPQHF. DNA for the CDR3: TGTGCCAGGGGGGAGGAGGGTAGGAATCAGCCCCAGCATTTT.

The genes are TRBV27 and TRBJ2-7, with 9 bases aligning to TRBD1. This CDR3 is built from 18 residues. With V trimmed by 1 base and J by 2 bases, 12 bases remained unmatched. Germline V gene data show CDR1 as MNHEY and CDR2 as SMNVEV (reference sequence). The CDR3: CASSLLNPFDRGAYEQYF. CDR3 DNA: TGTGCCAGCAGTTTATTGAACCCTTTCGACAGGGGGGCCTACGAGCAGTACTTC.

The chain employs TRBV12-5 and TRBJ1-1, with a tentative D call TRBD1 (6 bases). The germline V gene has CDR1 LGHNT and CDR2 FRNRAP. The CDR3 covers 16 residues. Trimming cost V 4 bases and J 3 bases, with 18 bases left between them. CDR3 sequence: CASGYLRGAQDTEAFF. The DNA for the CDR3 is TGTGCTAGTGGTTATCTAAGGGGGGCGCAGGACACTGAAGCTTTCTTT.

This chain connects TRBV7-2 to TRBJ2-3; 8 bases are shared with TRBD2. The CDR3 extends over 16 amino acids. CDR1 is SGHTA and CDR2 is FQGNSA in the germline V gene. V shed 7 bases and J 2 bases; nucleotides not matched to a gene: 11. This chain's CDR3 is CASTPIAGLTTDTQYF. In DNA form, the CDR3 reads TGTGCCAGCACCCCGATAGCGGGGCTTACCACAGATACGCAGTATTTT.

This chain joins TRBV5-1 and TRBJ2-2, with 8 bases matching TRBD2. V lost 0 bases, J lost 4 bases, and 11 bases stayed unmatched. The CDR3 loop spans 18 amino acids. Germline V gene sequence: CDR1 SGHRS, CDR2 YFSETQ. The CDR3 nucleotides read TGCGCCAGCAGCTTGGAGGTCGGAAGCGGGGGCCGCACCGGGGAGCTGTTTTTT. This sequence encodes CASSLEVGSGGRTGELFF.

The V and J genes are TRBV10-3 and TRBJ2-3; the match to TRBD2 covers 15 bases. This CDR3 is built from 17 residues. After removal of 6 bases from V and 5 bases from J, the junction contained 9 bases not matched to a gene. Germline CDR1 and CDR2: ENHRY and SYGVKD. CDR3 DNA: TGTGCCATCAGCCCCGGACTAGCGGGAGGGCAGGTAGATACGCAGTATTTT. This sequence encodes CAISPGLAGGQVDTQYF.

This sequence joins TRBV2 and TRBJ2-1, with D perhaps TRBD2 (6 bases). Per germline, CDR1 SNHLY and CDR2 FYNNEI. The CDR3 is 17 amino acids. Trimming stripped 5 bases from V and 1 base from J, with 18 bases between. In nucleotides, the CDR3 is TGTGCCAGCAGTTCACGACTAGTTCTTTCGTCCTACAATGAGCAGTTCTTC. This translates into CASSSRLVLSSYNEQFF.

The chain joins TRBV5-4 to TRBJ1-2, with TRBD1 identical over 8 bases. Germline lookup yields CDR1 SGHNT and CDR2 YYREEE (reference sequence). J gave up 4 bases and V 5 bases, and 7 bases lay outside the gene matches. The CDR3 is 14 amino acids. The CDR3 region has the DNA TGTGCCAGCAGGACCCCAGGGGGCTCCTATGGCTACACCTTC. Translation gives CASRTPGGSYGYTF.

This clone was observed a few times. The chain has TRBV4-3 and TRBJ1-2, with D maybe TRBD1 (5 bases). There are 15 residues in the CDR3. V was cut by 5 bases and J by 4 bases, with 17 bases left in between. Germline lookup yields CDR1 LGHNA and CDR2 YSLEER. The CDR3 reads CASSEGGGGGYGYTF. The CDR3 DNA reads as TGCGCCAGCAGCGAAGGCGGGGGTGGGGGCTATGGCTACACCTTC.

This clone has a single count. V is TRBV2 and J is TRBJ2-7; 9 bases fit TRBD1. V lost 6 bases and J lost 6; bases outside the gene matches: 12. CDR1 and CDR2 from the germline V gene are SNHLY and FYNNEI. There are 15 residues in the CDR3. CDR3 nucleotide sequence: TGTGCCAGCAGGAGGTCTAGGGACAGGGCCTCCGAGCAGTACTTC. Its protein is CASRRSRDRASEQYF. Using reference TRBV2 and TRBJ2-7 for the parts outside the CDR3, the full variable domain is EPEVTQTPSHQVTQMGQEVILRCVPISNHLYFYWYRQILGQKVEFLVSFYNNEISEKSEIFDDQFSVERPDGSNFTLKIRSTKLEDSAMYFCASRRSRDRASEQYFGPGTRLTVT.

The chain is built from TRBV21-1 and TRBJ2-1. TRBV21-1 is a listed pseudogene. The length of the CDR3 is 16 residues. CDR3 amino acids: CASSKVGVERECEQFF. The DNA for the CDR3 is TGTGCCAGCAGCAAAGTGGGGGTTGAGAGGGAGTGCGAGCAGTTCTTC.

The chain has TRBV7-2 and TRBJ1-5, with D unclear. The CDR3 length is 14 residues. Germline CDR1 and CDR2: SGHTA and FQGNSA. Trimming pared 0 bases from V and 6 bases from J, leaving 9 bases between. CDR3 DNA sequence: TGTGCCAGCAGCTTAGCTCCAGTTTCTCAGCCCCAGCATTTT. Translating gives CASSLAPVSQPQHF.

The chain has TRBV27 and TRBJ1-6; D is uncertain. The germline V gene encodes CDR1 MNHEY and CDR2 SMNVEV (reference sequence). The CDR3 has 14 residues. Trimming shortened V by 3 bases and J by 8 bases, and 11 bases separated the two germline ends. Written as DNA, the CDR3 is TGTGCCAGCAGTTTCGACCTGGGTGATTCACCCCTCCACTTT. It codes for CASSFDLGDSPLHF.

V usage is TRBV6-1 and J usage is TRBJ1-1; D may be TRBD1 (5 bases). V lost 5 bases and J 4 bases, leaving 8 bases between the germline ends. Germline CDR1 MNHNS, CDR2 SASEGT. The CDR3 runs 12 residues. The CDR3 loop reads CASSSGSTEAFF. CDR3 coding DNA: TGTGCCAGCAGTTCAGGGTCCACTGAAGCTTTCTTT.